The 6 T cell receptor beta chains listed next were all sequenced from one sample in a study of T cell responses to AZD1222 COVID-19 vaccine. Assay: immunoSEQ multiplex PCR; the TCRdb copy retains only in-frame clones and omits some. Of approximately 130,000 clones in the sample, 85% to 95% were seen once. The sample consisted of peripheral blood, taken on day 0 of AZD1222 vaccination. The receptors come from an adult in good health.

The chain employs TRBV19 and TRBJ2-7; D perhaps matches TRBD1 (5 bases). This CDR3 contains 15 residues. Germline V gene sequence: CDR1 LNHDA, CDR2 SQIVND (reference sequence). V gave up 6 bases and J gave up 2 bases, with 17 bases separating them. CDR3 bases: TGTGCCAGTAGATCCGACAGTCTTTCAGCCTACGAGCAGTACTTC. This translates into CASRSDSLSAYEQYF. Filled out from reference TRBV19 and TRBJ2-7, the complete variable domain reads DGGITQSPKYLFRKEGQNVTLSCEQNLNHDAMYWYRQDPGQGLRLIYYSQIVNDFQKGDIAEGYSVSREKKESFPLTVTSAQKNPTAFYLCASRSDSLSAYEQYFGPGTRLTVT.

CDR3 nucleotides: TGTGCCAGTGCGGGACCTGGGAGCGACGGTCAGCCCCAGCATTTT. It is translated as CASAGPGSDGQPQHF. The gene calls are TRBV7-9 and TRBJ1-5; TRBD1 might be the D (5 bases). The germline gives CDR1 SEHNR, CDR2 FQNEAQ (reference sequence). The CDR3 is made up of 15 amino acids. The V end was cut by 9 bases, the J end by 6 bases, with 21 bases between.

This chain uses TRBV5-5 with TRBJ2-5; D gene uncertain. Germline V gene data show CDR1 as SGHKS and CDR2 as YYEKEE (reference sequence). V was pared by 1 base and J by 2 bases, with 9 bases between. This CDR3 region has 14 residues. Here the CDR3 DNA reads TGTGCCAGCAGCTTGAGGCTAGTTCAAGAGACCCAGTACTTC. This translates into CASSLRLVQETQYF.

This clone was recorded once. The chain employs TRBV19 and TRBJ1-2; D may be TRBD1 (5 bases). The CDR3 is made up of 12 amino acids. From germline, CDR1 is LNHDA and CDR2 SQIVND (reference sequence). Between the trimmed V and J ends, which lost 7 bases and 5 bases, there was a span of 11 bases. The CDR3 DNA reads TGTGCCAGTATGACGGGACGGTATGGCTACACCTTC. It encodes CASMTGRYGYTF.

V and J are TRBV18 and TRBJ1-2; a weak D match, TRBD1 (6 bases). The V gene's germline CDR1 is KGHSH and CDR2 LQKENI. V lost 0 bases, J lost 5 bases, and 13 bases lay in between. The CDR3 contains 15 residues. The CDR3 sequence is CASSPPRAGDYGYTF. In DNA, the CDR3 is TGTGCCAGCTCACCACCGCGGGCAGGGGATTATGGCTACACCTTC.

The rearrangement uses TRBV6-6 and TRBJ2-7; 11 nucleotides agree with TRBD1. V was clipped by 7 bases and J by 4 bases; unmatched bases: 3. Germline-derived CDR1 and CDR2 are MNHNY and SVGAGI (reference sequence). This CDR3 is 13 amino acids long. The DNA of the CDR3 is TGTGCCAGCACCGGGACAGGGGGGTACGAGCAGTACTTC. Translated, it gives CASTGTGGYEQYF.